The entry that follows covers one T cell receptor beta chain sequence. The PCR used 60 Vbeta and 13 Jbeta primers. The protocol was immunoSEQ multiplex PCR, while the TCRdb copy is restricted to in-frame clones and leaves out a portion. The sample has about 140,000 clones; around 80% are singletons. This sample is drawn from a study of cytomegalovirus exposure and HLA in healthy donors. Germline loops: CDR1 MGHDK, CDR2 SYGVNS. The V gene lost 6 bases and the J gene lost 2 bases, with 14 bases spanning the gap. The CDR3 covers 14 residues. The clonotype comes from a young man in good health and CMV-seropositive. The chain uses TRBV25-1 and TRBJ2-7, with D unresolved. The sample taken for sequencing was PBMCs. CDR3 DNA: TGTGCCAGCAGCGACACTGGCGATACCTACGAGCAGTACTTC. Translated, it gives CASSDTGDTYEQYF.